These 27 T cell receptor beta chains share one sample of origin, sequenced in a study of shared clonotypes between healthy human individuals (dated by TCRdb to 2018 to 2021). The method was the immunoSEQ multiplex PCR assay. What TCRdb holds here is the immuneACCESS table cut down to in-frame rearrangements. Part of the clones is not present; checked against another copy, under half of the missing clones reflect an unresolved V gene, and the others are unexplained. A total of under 2,000,000 clones appear in this sample, about 95% of them only once. Jointly, the top ten make up 0.95% to 1.5% of the sample. For the CD8 naive samples, CD45RO-negative cells were positively selected for CCR7, yielding a CD45RA+CCR7+ population from which TemRA cells were excluded. The specimen was naive CD8+ T cells sorted from blood. Reading the label with the study, this specimen's cell subset or site is: CD45RA+CCR7+. All receptors derive from a man younger than 30 in good health.

The gene calls are TRBV29-1 and TRBJ2-7; D is ambiguous. Trimming shortened V by 4 bases and J by 0 bases, and 13 bases separated the two germline ends. Germline CDR1 SQVTM, CDR2 ANQGSEA. This CDR3 spans 14 amino acids. This chain's CDR3 is CSVAITGLSYEQYF. The CDR3 DNA is TGCAGCGTTGCCATAACGGGCCTCTCCTACGAGCAGTACTTC.

The chain links TRBV10-3 to TRBJ2-1; 10 positions match TRBD1. The CDR3 is 16 residues long. V lost 2 bases to trimming and J lost 2 bases; unmatched junction nucleotides: 3. The germline gives CDR1 ENHRY, CDR2 SYGVKD. The CDR3: CAISETGQGAYNEQFF. In nucleotides, the CDR3 is TGTGCCATCAGTGAGACAGGACAGGGGGCCTACAATGAGCAGTTCTTC.

The rearrangement uses TRBV7-9 and TRBJ2-7, with D perhaps TRBD1 (6 bases). Germline lookup yields CDR1 SEHNR and CDR2 FQNEAQ (reference sequence). The length of the CDR3 is 14 residues. Trimming took off 1 base at V and 8 bases at J, with 15 bases between the two ends. The CDR3, as DNA: TGTGCCAGCAGCTTAGAACAGGGTTATCCCCAGCAGTACTTC. It yields the protein CASSLEQGYPQQYF.

This chain joins TRBV21-1 and TRBJ1-5. TRBV21-1 is recorded as a pseudogene. The CDR3 has 13 residues. In DNA form, the CDR3 reads TGTGCCAGCAGCAAAGTTCTCAAGCAGCCCCAGCATTTT. Translated, it gives CASSKVLKQPQHF.

V and J are TRBV2 and TRBJ2-5; no firm D call. The CDR3 is 13 residues long. Between the trimmed V and J ends, which lost 6 bases and 2 bases, there was a span of 10 bases. CDR1 and CDR2 (germline): SNHLY, FYNNEI. DNA for the CDR3: TGTGCCAGCAGCCCCCTGGCGCAAGAGACCCAGTACTTC. The encoded protein is CASSPLAQETQYF.

The chain is built from TRBV5-5 and TRBJ1-5; D is unresolved. The V end was cut by 0 bases, the J end by 5 bases, with 15 bases between. Germline assignment: CDR1 SGHKS and CDR2 YYEKEE (reference sequence). The CDR3 runs to 16 residues. The DNA of the CDR3 is TGTGCCAGCAGCTTGGGCAGCGGGAATCCGTATCAGCCCCAGCATTTT. Amino acids: CASSLGSGNPYQPQHF. The full variable domain, completed using reference TRBV5-5 and TRBJ1-5, is DAGVTQSPTHLIKTRGQQVTLRCSPISGHKSVSWYQQVLGQGPQFIFQYYEKEERGRGNFPDRFSARQFPNYSSELNVNALLLGDSALYLCASSLGSGNPYQPQHFGDGTRLSIL.

This clone occurred once. This chain joins TRBV14 and TRBJ2-7; either TRBD1 or TRBD2 may fit D (5 bases each). V dropped 0 bases and J dropped 3 bases, with 15 bases sitting between them. This CDR3 region has 16 residues. Germline assignment: CDR1 SGHDN and CDR2 FVKESK. The CDR3 region is CASSQDQGLGSYEQYF. CDR3 bases: TGTGCCAGCAGCCAAGATCAGGGCCTGGGGAGCTACGAGCAGTACTTC. Filled out from reference TRBV14 and TRBJ2-7, the complete variable domain reads EAGVTQFPSHSVIEKGQTVTLRCDPISGHDNLYWYRRVMGKEIKFLLHFVKESKQDESGMPNNRFLAERTGGTYSTLKVQPAELEDSGVYFCASSQDQGLGSYEQYFGPGTRLTVT.

The V and J genes are TRBV10-1 and TRBJ2-7; TRBD1 aligns across 8 bases. V dropped 3 bases and J dropped 5; count of bases not matched to a gene: 9. Germline CDR1 WNHNN, CDR2 SYGVQD (reference sequence). The CDR3 is made up of 15 amino acids. Written as DNA, the CDR3 is TGCGCCAGCAGTGATCCCGGGACAGGAATAGACGAGCAGTACTTC. It codes for CASSDPGTGIDEQYF.

This chain uses TRBV7-2 with TRBJ2-1; D is perhaps TRBD2 (6 bases). Germline V lookup: CDR1 SGHTA, CDR2 FQGNSA. Trimming shortened V by 4 bases and J by 9 bases, and 10 bases separated the two germline ends. CDR3 length equals 12 residues. Here the CDR3 DNA reads TGTGCCAGCAGCTCGGGACTTTCTGAGCAGTTCTTC. Protein: CASSSGLSEQFF. The variable domain in full, with the rest retrieved from reference TRBV7-2 and TRBJ2-1, is GAGVSQSPSNKVTEKGKDVELRCDPISGHTALYWYRQSLGQGLEFLIYFQGNSAPDKSGLPSDRFSAERTGGSVSTLTIQRTQQEDSAVYLCASSSGLSEQFFGPGTRLTVL.

As DNA, the CDR3 is TGTGCCAGCAGCTCCCAGACAGGGTCTGGCCACAATGAGCAGTTCTTC. Protein sequence: CASSSQTGSGHNEQFF. This chain links TRBV5-6 with TRBJ2-1, with 7 bases identical to TRBD1. V trimming: 3 bases; J trimming: 5 bases; junction bases outside the gene matches: 11. Germline V gene data show CDR1 as SGHDT and CDR2 as YYEEEE. This CDR3 is 16 amino acids long.

The rearrangement joins TRBV19 to TRBJ2-7; D remains unclear. From germline, CDR1 is LNHDA and CDR2 SQIVND (reference sequence). Trimming took 9 bases from V and 1 from J, leaving 13 bases between them. This CDR3 has 13 amino acids. CDR3 sequence: CASGVTDSYEQYF. The CDR3 DNA reads TGTGCCAGCGGCGTAACGGATTCCTACGAGCAGTACTTC.

The chain couples TRBV7-2 to TRBJ2-3, with D unclear. The CDR3 is 14 residues long. Germline V gives CDR1 SGHTA, CDR2 FQGNSA. V was trimmed by 2 bases and J by 4 bases, leaving 10 bases between them. The CDR3 sequence: CASSLIGSSDTQYF. The CDR3 DNA follows: TGTGCCAGCAGCTTAATAGGTTCCTCAGATACGCAGTATTTT.

The rearrangement uses TRBV14 and TRBJ1-1; 8 bases are shared with TRBD1. The V gene's germline CDR1 is SGHDN and CDR2 FVKESK. Unmatched junction bases numbered 11, after V lost 4 bases and J lost 1 base. CDR3 size: 17 residues. As DNA, the CDR3 is TGTGCCAGCAGCCCGGGACTTGACAGGGGATGGAACACTGAAGCTTTCTTT. Amino acid sequence: CASSPGLDRGWNTEAFF.

The rearrangement uses TRBV13 and TRBJ2-1; 13 bases are a match to TRBD2. V dropped 0 bases and J dropped 1; count of bases not matched to a gene: 12. Germline V gene data show CDR1 as PRHDT and CDR2 as FYEKMQ (reference sequence). This CDR3 is 21 amino acids long. The DNA for the CDR3 is TGTGCCAGCAGCTTAGGCGAGGGGACTAGCGGGACCCAAGGATCCTACAATGAGCAGTTCTTC. Its protein is CASSLGEGTSGTQGSYNEQFF. Complete variable domain (other parts from reference TRBV13 and TRBJ2-1): AAGVIQSPRHLIKEKRETATLKCYPIPRHDTVYWYQQGPGQDPQFLISFYEKMQSDKGSIPDRFSAQQFSDYHSELNMSSLELGDSALYFCASSLGEGTSGTQGSYNEQFFGPGTRLTVL.

CDR3 loop: CASSQGLILNSPLHF. The CDR3, as DNA: TGCGCCAGCAGCCAAGGGCTGATTCTTAATTCACCCCTCCACTTT. The rearrangement links TRBV4-3 to TRBJ1-6, with D uncertain. Germline assignment: CDR1 LGHNA and CDR2 YSLEER. The V end was cut by 1 base, the J end by 6 bases, with 10 bases between. The CDR3 extends over 15 amino acids.

The gene calls are TRBV7-2 and TRBJ2-7; D unclear. With 4 bases removed from V and 7 bases from J, the gap between germline ends came to 20 bases. This CDR3 contains 15 residues. From germline, CDR1 is SGHTA and CDR2 FQGNSA. The CDR3, as DNA: TGTGCCAGCAGCTGGTCTCGGCTGGAGCGCGGTGAGCAGTACTTC. Encoded protein: CASSWSRLERGEQYF.

The chain carries TRBV7-9 and TRBJ2-3; D is unclear. The V gene lost 8 bases and the J gene lost 5 bases, with 14 bases spanning the gap. Looked up from germline, CDR1 is SEHNR and CDR2 is FQNEAQ (reference sequence). This CDR3 region has 13 residues. The CDR3 DNA follows: TGTGCCAGCGCGTGGCAGGTGGAAGATACGCAGTATTTT. Its translation: CASAWQVEDTQYF.

CDR3 nucleotides: TGTGCCAGCAGTCCCCTGGACGGGGCCTACAATGAGCAGTTCTTC. Its protein product is CASSPLDGAYNEQFF. The chain has TRBV6-5 and TRBJ2-1, with D tentatively TRBD2 (5 bases). The CDR3 is 15 residues long. The V gene lost 5 bases and the J gene lost 2 bases, with 13 bases spanning the gap. Germline V gene lookup returns CDR1 MNHEY and CDR2 SVGAGI.

The chain employs TRBV29-1 and TRBJ2-1, with D perhaps matching TRBD2 (5 bases). V gave up 5 bases and J gave up 5 bases, with 10 bases separating them. There are 12 residues in the CDR3. Germline V gene data show CDR1 as SQVTM and CDR2 as ANQGSEA. CDR3 sequence (DNA): TGCAGCGTTTACAGCGGCGACAATGAGCAGTTCTTC. This sequence encodes CSVYSGDNEQFF.

The V gene is TRBV20-1, the J gene TRBJ1-1, with D tentatively TRBD1 (6 bases). CDR1 DFQATT and CDR2 SNEGSKA come from the germline V gene (reference sequence). V was cut by 6 bases and J by 7 bases, with 12 bases left in between. The CDR3 has 11 amino acids. The CDR3 sequence: CSALGGNEAFF. CDR3 in DNA: TGCAGTGCCTTAGGGGGGAATGAAGCTTTCTTT.

The V gene is TRBV4-1, the J gene TRBJ1-2; D remains ambiguous. V gave up 5 bases and J gave up 4 bases, with 8 bases separating them. Germline V gene data show CDR1 as MGHRA and CDR2 as YSYEKL. The CDR3 consists of 12 residues. This CDR3 reads CASSGPTYGYTF. The CDR3 DNA follows: TGCGCCAGCAGCGGACCAACCTATGGCTACACCTTC.

The chain recombines TRBV10-3 with TRBJ2-1, with D possibly being TRBD2 (6 bases). CDR1 is ENHRY, CDR2 SYGVKD, per germline. CDR3 size: 15 residues. The germline V and J ends were trimmed by 4 bases and 7 bases, with 17 bases remaining between them. CDR3 residues: CAISGTGVYGNEQFF. The CDR3 nucleotides read TGTGCCATCAGTGGGACGGGGGTTTATGGGAATGAGCAGTTCTTC.

The J gene is TRBJ2-7, the V gene TRBV11-2; D is perhaps TRBD2 (6 bases). The CDR3 is made up of 16 amino acids. Deletions cut 2 bases from V and 2 bases from J, with 16 bases between. Germline CDR1 and CDR2: SGHAT and FQNNGV. CDR3 loop: CASSLSPGDPAYEQYF. CDR3 sequence (DNA): TGTGCCAGCAGCTTATCGCCGGGAGATCCCGCCTACGAGCAGTACTTC.

This rearrangement joins TRBV10-1 to TRBJ1-4; 10 nucleotides match TRBD1. The CDR3 totals 15 residues. Germline loops: CDR1 WNHNN, CDR2 SYGVQD (reference sequence). V trimming: 3 bases; J trimming: 6 bases; junction bases outside the gene matches: 4. The CDR3 region is CASSDPGTGDEKLFF. The CDR3 nucleotides read TGCGCCAGCAGTGACCCCGGGACAGGGGATGAAAAACTGTTTTTT.

The genes are TRBV6-5 and TRBJ2-7; tentatively, D is TRBD2 (5 bases). The V gene lost 6 bases and the J gene lost 2 bases, with 17 bases spanning the gap. Germline CDR1 MNHEY, CDR2 SVGAGI. The CDR3 contains 15 residues. The CDR3, as DNA: TGTGCCAGCAGCGCGGGCCCGGACGGAGCCTACGAGCAGTACTTC. Translation gives CASSAGPDGAYEQYF.

The V and J genes are TRBV27 and TRBJ2-7, with D unclear. CDR1 is MNHEY, CDR2 SMNVEV, per germline (reference sequence). This CDR3 is 14 amino acids long. Trimming pared 5 bases from V and 5 bases from J, leaving 16 bases between. The CDR3 nucleotides read TGTGCCAGCAGTGAGGAGATTTCTTCTAACGAGCAGTACTTC. It is translated as CASSEEISSNEQYF.

This clone was recorded only once. The chain links TRBV5-1 to TRBJ2-2, with 7 bases identical to TRBD1. Germline values: CDR1 SGHRS, CDR2 YFSETQ. The J segment lost 6 bases and the V segment lost 4 bases, leaving 9 bases of the junction unmatched. The CDR3 extends over 15 amino acids. CDR3 DNA: TGCGCCAGCAGCGCTGACAGGGTGTACTCCGGGGAGCTGTTTTTT. Protein: CASSADRVYSGELFF.